The 25 T cell receptor beta chains reported below all come from one sample, sequenced in a study of T-cell memory formation after mild COVID-19. In TCRdb, the 5' RACE reads were re-called with MiXCR into one record per CDR3 protein. The sample gives some 320,000 distinct CDR3 sequences, 15% of which show up once; about a fifth is in the top ten. Sequencing used PBMCs or a T cell subset sorted from them (not recorded which). These receptor sequences come from a man between 18 and 35 years old who had mild COVID-19 (a few samples of this study predate the infection). Cell type and time point are not known.

The table lists this clonotype with a few counts. The chain uses TRBV18 and TRBJ2-4; TRBD1 agrees at 10 bases. Germline V gene lookup returns CDR1 KGHSH and CDR2 LQKENI. The CDR3 runs to 15 residues. Trimming removed 4 bases from V and 8 bases from J; junction bases left unmatched: 8. The CDR3 DNA reads as TGTGCCAGCTCACGCCGGGACAGGGGTTTGGACATTCAGTACTTC. It specifies CASSRRDRGLDIQYF.

This clonotype showed up just a few times. V and J are TRBV11-2 and TRBJ2-5; 7 positions agree with TRBD2. CDR1 SGHAT and CDR2 FQNNGV come from the germline V gene. There are 14 residues in the CDR3. Unmatched junction bases numbered 13, after V lost 5 bases and J lost 10 bases. The CDR3 spells CASSDTSGDFHQYF. The CDR3 DNA sequence: TGTGCCAGCAGCGATACAAGCGGGGATTTCCACCAGTACTTC.

Here the CDR3 reads CSVEETGSQQAFF. CDR3 nucleotides: TGCAGCGTTGAAGAAACAGGTTCACAGCAAGCTTTCTTT. The chain has TRBV29-1 and TRBJ1-1, with D tentatively TRBD1 (5 bases). The germline V gene has CDR1 SQVTM and CDR2 ANQGSEA. This CDR3 has 13 amino acids. Between the trimmed V and J ends, which lost 0 bases and 9 bases, there was a span of 14 bases.

The rearrangement uses TRBV5-1 and TRBJ2-5; 9 bases map to TRBD1. CDR1 SGHRS and CDR2 YFSETQ come from the germline V gene. The CDR3 contains 15 residues. The J segment lost 5 bases and the V segment lost 3 bases, leaving 8 bases of the junction unmatched. The CDR3 DNA reads as TGCGCCAGCAGCTCCAGGACAGGGGAGTGGGAGACCCAGTACTTC. It yields the protein CASSSRTGEWETQYF.

This clonotype was detected only a few times. The chain is built from TRBV12-3 or TRBV12-4 and TRBJ2-1; perhaps TRBD2 as D (5 bases). With 5 bases removed from V and 4 bases from J, the gap between germline ends came to 12 bases. The CDR3 runs to 14 residues. For the CDR3, the DNA is TGTGCCAGCAGTGCCCCGGGAACATACAATGAGCAGTTCTTC. Protein product: CASSAPGTYNEQFF.

This chain links TRBV6-1 with TRBJ1-2, with 9 bases identical to TRBD1. This CDR3 region has 16 residues. CDR1 is MNHNS, CDR2 SASEGT, per germline. The V segment lost 5 bases and the J segment 4 bases; nucleotides outside the gene matches: 11. CDR3 amino acids: CASSTWTGDSGYGYTF. CDR3 nucleotides: TGTGCCAGCAGTACCTGGACAGGGGACTCGGGCTATGGCTACACCTTC.

As DNA, the CDR3 is TGTGCCAGTAGTATAGCGGGATCGGGGGCGCGAGGAGCTTTCTTT. Translation: CASSIAGSGARGAFF. The chain couples TRBV19 to TRBJ1-1, with D tentatively TRBD1 (6 bases). The CDR3 contains 15 residues. CDR1 LNHDA and CDR2 SQIVND come from the germline V gene (reference sequence). The V and J ends lost 1 base and 10 bases respectively, with 19 bases between them.

V usage is TRBV28 and J usage is TRBJ2-7; perhaps TRBD2 as D (5 bases). CDR1 MDHEN and CDR2 SYDVKM come from the germline V gene. The V gene lost 8 bases and the J gene lost 5 bases, with 19 bases spanning the gap. This CDR3 region has 14 residues. CDR3 sequence (DNA): TGTGCCAGCCCCCTCGGGCGTCGGGGTAACGAGCAGTACGTC. Translating it yields CASPLGRRGNEQYV.

This clonotype turned up a few times. The chain carries TRBV12-3 or TRBV12-4 and TRBJ2-7, with D maybe TRBD2 (5 bases). The CDR3 is made up of 13 amino acids. V dropped 3 bases and J dropped 2 bases, with 8 bases sitting between them. The CDR3 is CASSFGVPYEQYV. CDR3 DNA: TGTGCCAGCAGTTTCGGGGTTCCCTACGAGCAGTACGTC.

This clonotype has more than one count but fewer than ten. The rearrangement joins TRBV7-9 to TRBJ2-3; D tentatively reads TRBD1 or TRBD2 (5 bases each). The germline V and J ends were trimmed by 2 bases and 4 bases, with 13 bases remaining between them. CDR3 length: 15 amino acids. Germline CDR1 and CDR2: SEHNR and FQNEAQ (reference sequence). CDR3 DNA sequence: TGTGCCAGCAGCTTACGGGGCCAATCGTCAGATACGCAGTATTTT. Protein sequence: CASSLRGQSSDTQYF.

The chain carries TRBV14 and TRBJ1-6; tentatively, D is TRBD1 (6 bases). Germline V CDR1 and CDR2: SGHDN, FVKESK. The CDR3 is 15 residues long. V was trimmed by 4 bases and J by 4 bases, leaving 11 bases between them. The CDR3 loop is CASSLHRDYNSPLHF. For the CDR3, the DNA is TGTGCCAGCAGCCTACACAGGGATTATAATTCACCCCTCCACTTT.

The gene calls are TRBV7-3 and TRBJ2-5, with D perhaps TRBD1 or TRBD2 (5 bases each). CDR3 length: 14 residues. V was clipped by 3 bases and J by 4 bases, with 12 bases between them. The V gene's germline CDR1 is SGHTA and CDR2 FQGTGA. The CDR3: CASSFSSGTETQYF. The DNA for the CDR3 is TGTGCCAGCAGCTTCAGTTCAGGGACAGAGACCCAGTACTTC. The full variable domain, in which reference TRBV7-3 and TRBJ2-5 provide the parts outside the CDR3, is GAGVSQTPSNKVTEKGKYVELRCDPISGHTALYWYRQSLGQGPEFLIYFQGTGAADDSGLPNDRFFAVRPEGSVSTLKIQRTERGDSAVYLCASSFSSGTETQYFGPGTRLLVL.

There are many counts of this clonotype. V gene TRBV7-9 combines with J gene TRBJ2-1, with 9 bases matching TRBD1. The CDR3 is 16 amino acids. V lost 4 bases, J lost 3 bases, and 7 bases stayed unmatched. The germline CDR1 and CDR2 sequences are SEHNR and FQNEAQ (reference sequence). The CDR3 loop is CASSSRGQGNYNEQFF. The CDR3 bases are TGTGCCAGCAGCTCGAGGGGACAGGGTAACTACAATGAGCAGTTCTTC.

This clonotype was counted between two and nine times. The chain uses TRBV7-8 and TRBJ2-1, with D possibly TRBD2 on 6 matching bases. The V end was cut by 3 bases, the J end by 7 bases, with 16 bases between. The CDR3 has 15 amino acids. From germline, CDR1 is SGHVS and CDR2 FQNEAQ. DNA of the CDR3: TGTGCCAGCAGCTTCTTCAGGGTAGGGAGGAATGAGCAGTTCTTC. Amino acid sequence: CASSFFRVGRNEQFF.

This clonotype was observed a handful of times. V gene TRBV24-1 combines with J gene TRBJ2-2, with TRBD1 matching over 9 bases. The CDR3 is 16 residues long. V was clipped by 5 bases and J by 3 bases; unmatched bases: 6. The germline CDR1 and CDR2 sequences are KGHDR and SFDVKD. The CDR3 is CATSGPGTGHTGELFF. The CDR3 nucleotides read TGTGCCACCAGTGGGCCCGGGACAGGGCACACCGGGGAGCTGTTTTTT.

This chain uses TRBV3-1 with TRBJ1-6, with 8 bases identical to TRBD1. With 10 bases clipped from V and 7 bases from J, the junction kept 9 bases outside the gene matches. This CDR3 comprises 14 residues. Germline CDR1 LGHDT, CDR2 YNNKEL (reference sequence). CDR3 sequence reads: CATSWDRSNSPLHF. CDR3 in DNA: TGTGCCACCTCTTGGGACAGGAGCAATTCACCCCTCCACTTT.

This clonotype was detected only a few times. The gene calls are TRBV12-3 or TRBV12-4 and TRBJ2-7; D may match TRBD1 or TRBD2 (5 bases each). V gave up 4 bases and J gave up 2 bases, with 15 bases separating them. The CDR3 runs to 15 residues. CDR3 in DNA: TGTGCCAGCAGTTCCACCGGGACCGTAACCTACGAGCAGTACTTC. Its translation: CASSSTGTVTYEQYF.

Only a few counts were recorded for this clonotype. The chain uses TRBV5-5 and TRBJ2-3; 7 bases agree with TRBD1. Unmatched junction bases numbered 9, after V lost 5 bases and J lost 0 bases. The germline V gene encodes CDR1 SGHKS and CDR2 YYEKEE (reference sequence). The CDR3 is 16 amino acids. The CDR3 nucleotides are TGTGCCAGCAGGCCTGGGACAGAGACTAGCACAGATACGCAGTATTTT. Its protein is CASRPGTETSTDTQYF.

This clonotype was seen ten or more times. The chain combines TRBV28 with TRBJ1-5, with D possibly TRBD1 on 5 matching bases. V lost 1 base and J lost 5, with 9 bases in between. Germline assignment: CDR1 MDHEN and CDR2 SYDVKM. The CDR3 has 14 residues. The CDR3 DNA reads as TGTGCCAGCAGTTTATTGGCAGGGCATCAGCCCCAGCATTTT. Translated: CASSLLAGHQPQHF.

The chain combines TRBV6-5 with TRBJ2-5; the D is unclear. Per germline, CDR1 MNHEY and CDR2 SVGAGI. This CDR3 contains 11 residues. The V end lost 3 bases, the J end lost 7 bases, and 6 bases lay between the germline ends. The CDR3 is CASSYGATQYF. Here the CDR3 DNA reads TGTGCCAGCAGTTATGGCGCGACCCAGTACTTC.

The chain uses TRBV5-1 and TRBJ2-5; a weak D match, TRBD2 (7 bases). V was trimmed by 2 bases and J by 4 bases, leaving 12 bases between them. The CDR3 consists of 14 residues. CDR1 is SGHRS and CDR2 is YFSETQ in the germline V gene. CDR3 protein: CASSFVRGGETQYF. CDR3 in DNA: TGCGCCAGCAGCTTCGTAAGGGGGGGAGAGACCCAGTACTTC.

This chain uses TRBV4-1 with TRBJ2-7, with TRBD2 matching over 10 bases. V lost 2 bases, J lost 3 bases, and 1 base stayed unmatched. CDR3 length: 14 amino acids. Germline V gives CDR1 MGHRA, CDR2 YSYEKL. The CDR3 region is CASSQTSGDYEQYV. The CDR3 bases are TGCGCCAGCAGCCAAACTAGCGGGGACTACGAGCAGTACGTC.

This clonotype has just a few counts. The chain couples TRBV4-3 to TRBJ1-4; a possible D gene is TRBD1 (5 bases). Per germline, CDR1 LGHNA and CDR2 YSLEER. This CDR3 is 14 amino acids long. The V and J ends lost 1 base and 8 bases respectively, with 11 bases between them. The CDR3 reads CASSQATVGEKLFF. The CDR3 bases are TGCGCCAGCAGCCAAGCGACAGTTGGAGAAAAACTGTTTTTT.

A few counts support this clonotype. The genes are TRBV29-1 and TRBJ2-6; D possibly corresponds to TRBD1 (6 bases). The V end was cut by 6 bases, the J end by 2 bases, with 11 bases between. The CDR3 sequence is 14 residues long. CDR1 is SQVTM and CDR2 is ANQGSEA in the germline V gene. The CDR3 sequence is CSVPTGTGANVLTF. As DNA, the CDR3 is TGCAGCGTACCCACAGGGACTGGGGCCAACGTCCTGACTTTC. The full variable domain, rest sourced from reference TRBV29-1 and TRBJ2-6, is SAVISQKPSRDICQRGTSLTIQCQVDSQVTMMFWYRQQPGQSLTLIATANQGSEATYESGFVIDKFPISRPNLTFSTLTVSNMSPEDSSIYLCSVPTGTGANVLTFGAGSRLTVL.

This clonotype was found many times. CDR3 coding DNA: TGCGCCAGCAGCTTGGTCATGGAGACCCAGTACTTC. Amino acids: CASSLVMETQYF. This chain links TRBV5-1 with TRBJ2-5, with unresolved D. The CDR3 is 12 amino acids. V was shortened by 0 bases and J by 5 bases, with 5 bases between the two germline ends. Germline loops: CDR1 SGHRS, CDR2 YFSETQ.